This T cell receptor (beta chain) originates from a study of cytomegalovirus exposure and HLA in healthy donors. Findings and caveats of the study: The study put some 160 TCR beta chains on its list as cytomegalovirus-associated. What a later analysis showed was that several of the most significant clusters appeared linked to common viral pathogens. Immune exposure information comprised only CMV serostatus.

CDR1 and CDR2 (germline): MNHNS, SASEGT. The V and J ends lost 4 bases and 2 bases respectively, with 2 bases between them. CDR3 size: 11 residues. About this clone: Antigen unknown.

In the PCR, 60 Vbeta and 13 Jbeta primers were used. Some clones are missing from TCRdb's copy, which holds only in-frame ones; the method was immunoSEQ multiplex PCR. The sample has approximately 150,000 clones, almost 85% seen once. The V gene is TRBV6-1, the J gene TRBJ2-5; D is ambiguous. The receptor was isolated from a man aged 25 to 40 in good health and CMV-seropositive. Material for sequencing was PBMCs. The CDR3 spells CASSAQETQYF. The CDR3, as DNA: TGTGCCAGCAGTGCTCAAGAGACCCAGTACTTC.